The 21 T cell receptor beta chains below all came from one sample that was sequenced in a study of shared clonotypes between healthy human individuals. Data came from immunoSEQ multiplex PCR; TCRdb stores just in-frame clones and leaves some out. The table includes 2 million or so clones, 85% to 95% detected once. Material: naive CD4+ T cells sorted from blood. Subset defined: CD45RA+ positively selected. These receptors all come from a young man in good health.

The chain is built from TRBV5-6 and TRBJ2-1, with 7 nucleotides matching TRBD2. Trimming removed 4 bases from V and 10 bases from J; junction bases left unmatched: 20. Germline V gene data show CDR1 as SGHDT and CDR2 as YYEEEE. This CDR3 is built from 17 residues. The CDR3 DNA sequence: TGTGCCAGCAGCCTCCCGGGTTCGGGCGGGAGCTCTTGGGAGCAGTTCTTC. As protein: CASSLPGSGGSSWEQFF. Full variable domain (outside the CDR3, taken from reference TRBV5-6 and TRBJ2-1): DAGVTQSPTHLIKTRGQQVTLRCSPKSGHDTVSWYQQALGQGPQFIFQYYEEEERQRGNFPDRFSGHQFPNYSSELNVNALLLGDSALYLCASSLPGSGGSSWEQFFGPGTRLTVL.

V gene TRBV18 combines with J gene TRBJ2-7, with 11 bases identical to TRBD2. V lost 3 bases and J lost 3; bases outside the gene matches: 7. CDR3 length equals 16 residues. Germline V gives CDR1 KGHSH, CDR2 LQKENI. This CDR3 reads CASSPSGTSGDYEQYF. In DNA form, the CDR3 reads TGTGCCAGCTCACCCTCCGGGACTAGCGGAGACTACGAGCAGTACTTC.

V usage is TRBV9 and J usage is TRBJ2-7; TRBD2 matches at 7 bases. Germline assignment: CDR1 SGDLS and CDR2 YYNGEE. The CDR3 length is 15 residues. Unmatched junction bases numbered 8, after V lost 3 bases and J lost 2 bases. In DNA form, the CDR3 reads TGTGCCAGCAGCGGCAGGAGCGGGGCCACCTACGAGCAGTACTTC. It codes for CASSGRSGATYEQYF.

The J gene is TRBJ2-7, the V gene TRBV27, with a weak D call TRBD1 (6 bases). This CDR3 is built from 14 residues. The germline V and J ends were trimmed by 8 bases and 3 bases, with 17 bases remaining between them. The germline V gene encodes CDR1 MNHEY and CDR2 SMNVEV (reference sequence). CDR3 nucleotide sequence: TGTGCCAGCTGGCCGGAAGGGGGTGTCTACGAGCAGTACTTC. This sequence encodes CASWPEGGVYEQYF.

The V and J genes are TRBV28 and TRBJ1-5, with TRBD1 matching over 11 bases. The CDR3 consists of 18 residues. The germline V gene encodes CDR1 MDHEN and CDR2 SYDVKM. J gave up 0 bases and V 4 bases, and 8 bases lay outside the gene matches. Written as DNA, the CDR3 is TGTGCCAGCAGTTCCGGGACAGGGGGGGTATATAGCAATCAGCCCCAGCATTTT. It codes for CASSSGTGGVYSNQPQHF.

The chain joins TRBV27 to TRBJ1-6, with TRBD1 as a possible D gene (6 bases). The germline V and J ends were trimmed by 8 bases and 8 bases, with 19 bases remaining between them. The CDR3 spans 15 residues. In germline, CDR1 is MNHEY, CDR2 SMNVEV (reference sequence). The CDR3, as DNA: TGTGCCAGCGGTCCCCGACAGGTTTCGGATTCACCCCTCCACTTT. Amino acids: CASGPRQVSDSPLHF.

This chain connects TRBV5-1 to TRBJ1-6; possibly TRBD1 for D (6 bases). From germline, CDR1 is SGHRS and CDR2 YFSETQ. The CDR3 is 18 residues long. V lost 5 bases and J 0 bases, leaving 18 bases between the germline ends. The CDR3 protein is CASSPAGGASSYNSPLHF. The CDR3 DNA reads TGCGCCAGCAGTCCTGCTGGGGGGGCCAGCTCCTATAATTCACCCCTCCACTTT.

The chain employs TRBV18 and TRBJ2-7; either TRBD1 or TRBD2 may fit D (5 bases each). Germline loops: CDR1 KGHSH, CDR2 LQKENI. The CDR3 extends over 15 amino acids. V was trimmed by 3 bases and J by 6 bases, leaving 18 bases between them. The CDR3 sequence: CASSPREGTQGEQYF. Written as DNA, the CDR3 is TGTGCCAGCTCACCCCGCGAGGGGACGCAAGGCGAGCAGTACTTC.

The CDR3 sequence: CASSPPSGRALNEQYF. The DNA for the CDR3 is TGTGCCAGCAGCCCGCCGAGCGGGAGGGCCTTGAACGAGCAGTACTTC. The chain joins TRBV5-4 to TRBJ2-7; 10 bases are shared with TRBD2. The V gene's germline CDR1 is SGHNT and CDR2 YYREEE (reference sequence). The ends lost 4 bases at V and 5 bases at J; junction bases unmatched: 12. CDR3 length equals 16 residues.

This clone was detected once. This chain uses TRBV19 with TRBJ2-1; 7 nucleotides agree with TRBD1. The CDR3 sequence is 14 residues long. Losses at the gene ends were 4 bases for V and 3 bases for J; bases not matched to a gene: 3. In germline, CDR1 is LNHDA, CDR2 SQIVND (reference sequence). The CDR3 sequence is CASSSRDSYNEQFF. CDR3 sequence (DNA): TGTGCCAGTAGTAGCCGGGACAGCTACAATGAGCAGTTCTTC.

V gene TRBV4-1 combines with J gene TRBJ2-1; 8 positions match TRBD2. J lost 9 bases, V lost 0 bases, and 13 bases had no gene match. The CDR3 loop spans 17 amino acids. Germline V lookup: CDR1 MGHRA, CDR2 YSYEKL. The CDR3 loop reads CASSQDEFGGALSEQFF. Written as DNA, the CDR3 is TGCGCCAGCAGCCAAGATGAATTCGGGGGGGCACTTAGTGAGCAGTTCTTC.

This clone was counted between two and nine times. This chain connects TRBV5-4 to TRBJ1-6; the D is unclear. The V gene lost 4 bases and the J gene lost 4 bases, with 9 bases spanning the gap. Germline V lookup: CDR1 SGHNT, CDR2 YYREEE (reference sequence). The CDR3 is 14 amino acids. Written as DNA, the CDR3 is TGTGCCAGCAGCCTACAGATGTATAATTCACCCCTCCACTTT. This sequence encodes CASSLQMYNSPLHF. Full variable domain (outside the CDR3, taken from reference TRBV5-4 and TRBJ1-6): ETGVTQSPTHLIKTRGQQVTLRCSSQSGHNTVSWYQQALGQGPQFIFQYYREEENGRGNFPPRFSGLQFPNYSSELNVNALELDDSALYLCASSLQMYNSPLHFGNGTRLTVT.

The rearrangement links TRBV9 to TRBJ2-1; no clear D gene. The V gene's germline CDR1 is SGDLS and CDR2 YYNGEE. The CDR3 spans 15 residues. V was shortened by 6 bases and J by 5 bases, with 18 bases between the two germline ends. CDR3: CASTVRGRSDNEQFF. The CDR3 nucleotides read TGTGCCAGCACCGTCCGTGGCCGGAGTGACAATGAGCAGTTCTTC.

This clone was seen once. The chain recombines TRBV5-4 with TRBJ1-4; D unclear. This CDR3 region has 14 residues. V was trimmed by 3 bases and J by 5 bases, leaving 11 bases between them. The V gene's germline CDR1 is SGHNT and CDR2 YYREEE (reference sequence). CDR3 DNA: TGTGCCAGCAGCTCCGGACGGGTAAATGAAAAACTGTTTTTT. Its protein is CASSSGRVNEKLFF.

CDR3: CASSLYEGQNTEAFF. The CDR3 nucleotides read TGTGCCAGCAGCTTGTACGAAGGGCAGAACACTGAAGCTTTCTTT. V is TRBV5-4 and J is TRBJ1-1; D gene ambiguous. V lost 1 base to trimming and J lost 1 base, with 11 bases between them. CDR1 is SGHNT and CDR2 is YYREEE in the germline V gene (reference sequence). The CDR3 covers 15 residues.

This rearrangement joins TRBV27 to TRBJ2-7; D gene unclear. CDR1 and CDR2 (germline): MNHEY, SMNVEV (reference sequence). V lost 5 bases and J lost 3, with 17 bases in between. This CDR3 comprises 15 residues. CDR3 residues: CASSPLLVFRYEQYF. The CDR3 DNA is TGTGCCAGCAGTCCTCTGCTAGTGTTCCGCTACGAGCAGTACTTC.

The chain joins TRBV7-2 to TRBJ1-2; 7 bases align to TRBD1. Germline trimming cut 1 base from V and 2 bases from J; bases unmatched to any gene: 7. The CDR3 is 16 residues long. The germline gives CDR1 SGHTA, CDR2 FQGNSA. The CDR3 nucleotides read TGTGCCAGCAGCTTAGTAGAGACGACAGGGAACTATGGCTACACCTTC. The encoded protein is CASSLVETTGNYGYTF. The variable domain in full, completed from reference TRBV7-2 and TRBJ1-2, reads GAGVSQSPSNKVTEKGKDVELRCDPISGHTALYWYRQSLGQGLEFLIYFQGNSAPDKSGLPSDRFSAERTGGSVSTLTIQRTQQEDSAVYLCASSLVETTGNYGYTFGSGTRLTVV.

Remarks on this clone: A junction end diverges from the germline sequence, so it may reflect a read error. V and J are TRBV27 and TRBJ2-1; D uncertain. CDR1 and CDR2 from the germline V gene are MNHEY and SMNVEV (reference sequence). The CDR3 extends over 15 amino acids. This CDR3 is CASSVSRISYNEQFF. The CDR3 nucleotides read TGTGCCAGCAGTGTATCGAGGATTTCCTACAATGAGCAGTTCTTC.

V usage is TRBV28 and J usage is TRBJ1-3; no reliable D call. This CDR3 is built from 15 residues. V was trimmed by 6 bases and J by 1 base, leaving 13 bases between them. The germline V gene encodes CDR1 MDHEN and CDR2 SYDVKM. Here the CDR3 reads CASSRFPGSGNTIYF. CDR3 coding DNA: TGTGCCAGCAGCCGATTCCCCGGATCTGGAAACACCATATATTTT.

The count of this clone is one. The CDR3 here is CASSSNSGTQYF. The CDR3 nucleotides read TGTGCCAGCAGTTCCAACTCCGGTACGCAGTATTTT. V is TRBV27 and J is TRBJ2-3; no firm D call. V gave up 4 bases and J gave up 8 bases, with 10 bases separating them. Per germline, CDR1 MNHEY and CDR2 SMNVEV (reference sequence). This CDR3 has 12 amino acids.

The chain recombines TRBV7-2 with TRBJ1-2; D may be TRBD1 (6 bases). Germline lookup yields CDR1 SGHTA and CDR2 FQGNSA. V lost 4 bases and J lost 10, with 16 bases in between. The CDR3 runs to 13 residues. This CDR3 reads CASSYRTERHYTF. CDR3 DNA: TGTGCCAGCAGCTATCGGACAGAGCGTCACTACACCTTC.